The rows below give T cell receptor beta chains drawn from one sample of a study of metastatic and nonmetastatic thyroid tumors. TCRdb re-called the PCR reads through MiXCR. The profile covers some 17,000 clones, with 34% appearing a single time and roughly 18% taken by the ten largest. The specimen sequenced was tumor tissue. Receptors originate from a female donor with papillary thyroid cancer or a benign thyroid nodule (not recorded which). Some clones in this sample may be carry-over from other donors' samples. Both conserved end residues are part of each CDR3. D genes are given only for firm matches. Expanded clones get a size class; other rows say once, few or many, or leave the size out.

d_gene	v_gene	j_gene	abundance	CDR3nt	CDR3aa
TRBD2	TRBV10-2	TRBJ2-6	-	TGCGCCAGAAGTGGCGGGGGGAGCTCTGGGGCCAACGTCCTGACTTTC	CARSGGGSSGANVLTF
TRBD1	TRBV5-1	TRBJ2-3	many	TGCGCCAGCAGCTTGGGGACAGGGGTTGGAAATACGCAGTATTTT	CASSLGTGVGNTQYF
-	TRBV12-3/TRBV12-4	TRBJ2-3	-	TGTGCCAGCCAGAGGGGGGATACGCAGTATTTT	CASQRGDTQYF
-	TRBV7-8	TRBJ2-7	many	TGTGCCAGCAGCCCGCTGAGCTCCTACGAGCAGTACTTC	CASSPLSSYEQYF
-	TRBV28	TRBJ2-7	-	TGTGCCTGCCGGGACGGGAACTACGAGCAGTACTTC	CACRDGNYEQYF
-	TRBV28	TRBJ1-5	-	TGTGCCAGCAGTTTAGGCTCGGGGTATAGCAATCAGCCCCAGCATTTT	CASSLGSGYSNQPQHF
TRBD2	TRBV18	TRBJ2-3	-	TGTGCCAGCTCACCAAGGATAGCGGGAGTCGATACGCAGTATTTT	CASSPRIAGVDTQYF
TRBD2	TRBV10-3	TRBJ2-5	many	TGTGCCATCAGTCCCCGGACTAGCGGGGGACGAGAGACCCAGTACTTC	CAISPRTSGGRETQYF
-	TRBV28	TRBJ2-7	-	TGTGCCAGCAGCCCCCCACGAGGGGCTGAGTACTTC	CASSPPRGAEYF
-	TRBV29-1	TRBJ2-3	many	TGCAGCCCCCGGGACACAAGCACAGATACGCAGTATTTT	CSPRDTSTDTQYF
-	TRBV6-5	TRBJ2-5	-	TGTGCCAGCAGTTACTCTATTATAGTCCCAGAGACCCAGTACTTC	CASSYSIIVPETQYF
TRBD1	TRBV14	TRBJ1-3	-	TGTGCCAGCAGCCAAGTCGACAGGGTCGACTCTGGAAACACCATATATTTT	CASSQVDRVDSGNTIYF
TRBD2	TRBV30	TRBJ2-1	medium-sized	TGTGCCTGGAGTGCACCCCCGCGACTAGCGGCTAATGAGCAGTTCTTC	CAWSAPPRLAANEQFF
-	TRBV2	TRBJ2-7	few	TGTGCCAGCAGTGTTGGGGCCGGGACGACCTACGAGCAGTACTTC	CASSVGAGTTYEQYF
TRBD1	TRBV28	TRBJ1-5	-	TGTGCCAGCAGTAAACAGGGGCGCAGCAATCAGCCCCAGCATTTT	CASSKQGRSNQPQHF